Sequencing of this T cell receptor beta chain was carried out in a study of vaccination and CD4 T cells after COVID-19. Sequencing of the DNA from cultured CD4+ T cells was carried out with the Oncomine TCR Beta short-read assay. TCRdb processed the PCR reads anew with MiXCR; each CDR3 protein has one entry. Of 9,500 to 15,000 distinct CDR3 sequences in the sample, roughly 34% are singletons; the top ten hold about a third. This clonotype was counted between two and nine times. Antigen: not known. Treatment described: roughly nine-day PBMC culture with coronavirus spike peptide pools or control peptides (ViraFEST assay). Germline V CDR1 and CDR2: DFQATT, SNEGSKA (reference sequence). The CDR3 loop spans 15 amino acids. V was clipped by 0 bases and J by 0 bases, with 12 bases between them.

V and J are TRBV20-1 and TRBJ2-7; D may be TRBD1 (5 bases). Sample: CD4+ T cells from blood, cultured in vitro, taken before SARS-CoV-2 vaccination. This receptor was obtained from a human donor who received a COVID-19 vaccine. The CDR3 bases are TGCAGTGCTAGAGATGGGGCGGATAGCTCCTACGAGCAGTACTTC. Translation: CSARDGADSSYEQYF.